This T cell receptor (beta chain) was found in a study of T-cell memory formation after mild COVID-19. Study-wide findings and caveats: Clones that got smaller from day 15 to 85 had even CD4/CD8, while clones growing later tipped toward CD4+. That cross-reactive memory joined was suggested by some responding clones appearing in pre-infection memory.

V shed 1 base and J shed 4 bases, with 12 bases lying between them. The CDR3 totals 14 residues. Germline CDR1 and CDR2: SGDLS and YYNGEE. A few counts support this clonotype. The antigen remains undetermined. TCRdb reprocessed the 5' RACE reads via MiXCR and lists one record per CDR3 protein. The sample lists 450,000 or so distinct CDR3 sequences; around 25% were seen once. The chain employs TRBV9 and TRBJ2-7; D gene unclear. The source is an adult woman who had mild COVID-19 (a few samples of this study predate the infection). Cell type and time point are not known. Sequenced material: PBMCs or a T cell subset sorted from them (not recorded which). The CDR3 DNA is TGTGCCAGCAGCGTATCTAACAGCCCTTACGAGCAGTACTTC. Its translation: CASSVSNSPYEQYF.